This TCR beta chain was profiled in a study of post-analysis software for immune sequencing data. The wider study: Secondary progressive, relapsing-remitting and progressive-relapsing multiple sclerosis were among the included disease courses.

Notes on the study in general: People with multiple sclerosis had a significantly lower normalized Chao1 diversity than controls did. TRBV5-6, TRBV5-1 and TRBV20-1 were among four to six TRBV segments more frequent in patients than controls. Samples prepared in the same batch strongly co-clustered by F measure.

Germline CDR1 and CDR2: SGHKS and YYEKEE (reference sequence). The CDR3 is 13 residues long. The V end was cut by 5 bases, the J end by 7 bases, with 15 bases between. With regard to this clonotype: Its antigen is unknown.

Prepared TCR beta cDNA libraries contained unique molecular identifiers. When about 1 to 11 million T cells were used, they gave about 490,000 cDNA molecules. TCRdb re-derived calls from the PCR reads in MiXCR, one entry per CDR3 protein. The table includes about 400,000 distinct CDR3 sequences, roughly 35% detected once. The genes are TRBV5-5 and TRBJ2-5; TRBD2 is a possible D gene (5 bases). The receptor was derived from a girl aged 5-17 years with multiple sclerosis. The material sequenced was blood. The CDR3 is CASSPRNGRTQYF. As DNA, the CDR3 is TGTGCCAGCAGTCCCAGGAATGGGAGGACCCAGTACTTC.